This TCR beta chain was identified during a study of T cells in Graves' hyperthyroidism and ophthalmopathy. Regions amplified from RNA transcripts were the TCR beta CDR3 regions. When the TCR CDR3 underwent first-round RT-PCR, the HTBI primer set was used. Each CDR3 protein gets one entry after TCRdb re-called the multiplex PCR reads with MiXCR. The repertoire holds 550,000 to 700,000 distinct CDR3 sequences, with about 45% as singletons. CDR1 DFQATT and CDR2 SNEGSKA come from the germline V gene (reference sequence). With 2 bases removed from V and 6 bases from J, the gap between germline ends came to 13 bases. This CDR3 is built from 13 residues. Exclusion of patients followed from uncontrolled infection, other autoimmune disease, pregnancy or lactation. General observations from the study: Also found in blood were most expanded thyroid clonotypes above 0.001. From stable hyperthyroidism, ophthalmopathy was separated by a 13 V-J model.

This clonotype appeared many times. Antigen unknown. The gene calls are TRBV20-1 and TRBJ1-1; TRBD1 might be the D (6 bases). Sequencing was carried out using peripheral blood or thyroid tissue (not recorded which). The sequence was collected from an adult woman with Graves' disease, either hyperthyroidism or ophthalmopathy (not recorded which). The CDR3 DNA is TGCAGTGCTAGACCTACAGGGTTCCCTGAAGCTTTCTTT. As protein: CSARPTGFPEAFF.